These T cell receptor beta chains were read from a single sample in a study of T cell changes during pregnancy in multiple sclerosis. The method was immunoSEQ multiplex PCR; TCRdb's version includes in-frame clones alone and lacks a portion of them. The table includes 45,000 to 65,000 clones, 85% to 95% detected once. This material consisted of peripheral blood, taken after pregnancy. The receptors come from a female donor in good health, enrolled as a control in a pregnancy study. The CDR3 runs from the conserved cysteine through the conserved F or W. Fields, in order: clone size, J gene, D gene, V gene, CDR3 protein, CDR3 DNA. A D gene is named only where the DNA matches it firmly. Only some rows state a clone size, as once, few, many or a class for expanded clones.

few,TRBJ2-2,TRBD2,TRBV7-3,CASSLSGSRTGELFF,TGTGCCAGCAGCTTAAGCGGGAGTAGGACCGGGGAGCTGTTTTTT
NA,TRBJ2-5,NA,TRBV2,CASSEKGGRETQYF,TGTGCCAGCAGTGAAAAAGGAGGCCGCGAGACCCAGTACTTC
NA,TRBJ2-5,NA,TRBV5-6,CASSYLQDQETQYF,TGTGCCAGCAGCTACCTTCAGGACCAAGAGACCCAGTACTTC
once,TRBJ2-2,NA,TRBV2,CASSFVSSTGELFF,TGTGCCAGCAGTTTTGTTAGCTCCACCGGGGAGCTGTTTTTT
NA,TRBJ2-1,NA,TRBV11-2,CASSLSQYNEQFF,TGTGCCAGCAGCTTATCCCAGTACAATGAGCAGTTCTTC
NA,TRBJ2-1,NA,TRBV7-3,CASSLQGRYEQFF,TGTGCCAGCAGCTTACAGGGGCGGTATGAGCAGTTCTTC
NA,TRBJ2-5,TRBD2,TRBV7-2,CASSLLAGGPGWETQYF,TGTGCCAGCAGCTTACTCGCGGGGGGACCCGGATGGGAGACCCAGTACTTC
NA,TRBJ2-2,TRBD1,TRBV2,CASNRQGDTGELFF,TGTGCCAGCAATCGACAGGGGGACACCGGGGAGCTGTTTTTT
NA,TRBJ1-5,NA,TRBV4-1,CASSQDAAGHQPQHF,TGCGCCAGCAGCCAAGATGCGGCAGGGCATCAGCCCCAGCATTTT
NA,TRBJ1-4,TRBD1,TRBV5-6,CASSSVTGAREKLFF,TGTGCCAGCAGTTCTGTGACAGGGGCTAGGGAAAAACTGTTTTTT
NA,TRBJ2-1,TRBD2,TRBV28,CASRLAEVSNEQFF,TGTGCCAGTAGACTAGCGGAGGTGAGCAATGAGCAGTTCTTC
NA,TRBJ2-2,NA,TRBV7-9,CASRFSPVTGELFF,TGTGCCAGCAGATTTAGTCCGGTCACCGGGGAGCTGTTTTTT
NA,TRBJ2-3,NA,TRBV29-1,CSAYRAVDTQYF,TGCAGCGCCTACCGAGCGGTAGATACGCAGTATTTT
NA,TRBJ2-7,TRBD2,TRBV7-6,CASSPHSSGTPYEQYF,TGTGCCAGCAGCCCTCACTCTAGCGGGACCCCCTACGAGCAGTACTTC
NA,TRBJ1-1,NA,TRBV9,CASSVAGVGTEAFF,TGTGCCAGCAGCGTAGCCGGGGTTGGGACTGAAGCTTTCTTT